Listed below are T cell receptor beta chains from one sample, sequenced in a study of blood T cells in healthy people across ages. TCRdb ran MiXCR on the 5' RACE reads and lists one entry per CDR3 protein. The sample includes about 1.5 million distinct CDR3 sequences, roughly 40% seen only once; the top ten take 7.9%. Specimen: blood. The receptor set was obtained from a woman between 18 and 30 years old in good health. The CDR3 runs from the conserved cysteine through the conserved F or W. A D gene is named only where the DNA matches it firmly. Not all rows give a size; the values are once, few, many and, for expanded clones, a class.

clone size	V gene	J gene	D gene	CDR3 protein	CDR3 DNA
.	TRBV12-3/TRBV12-4	TRBJ2-5	TRBD2	CASSGEASGRVETQYF	TGTGCCAGCTCGGGGGAGGCTAGCGGGAGGGTAGAGACCCAGTACTTC
.	TRBV29-1	TRBJ1-1	.	CSVETLMNTEAFF	TGCAGCGTTGAAACGCTCATGAACACTGAAGCTTTCTTT
.	TRBV6-1	TRBJ1-1	.	CASSEWGESAFF	TGTGCCAGCAGTGAGTGGGGGGAATCGGCTTTCTTT
.	TRBV9	TRBJ2-3	.	CASSVAACLSCLDTQYF	TGTGCCAGCAGCGTAGCTGCCTGTCTGAGTTGTCTAGATACGCAGTATTTT
few	TRBV6-5	TRBJ2-2	.	CASSYGSVSGELFF	TGTGCCAGCAGTTACGGATCCGTATCCGGGGAGCTGTTTTTT
few	TRBV28	TRBJ1-2	TRBD1	CASSRQTGTGDGYTF	TGTGCCAGCAGTCGGCAGACCGGGACAGGGGATGGCTACACCTTC
.	TRBV6-1	TRBJ2-3	.	CAATWDRTDTQYF	TGTGCCGCCACCTGGGACCGCACAGATACGCAGTATTTT
.	TRBV7-2	TRBJ2-2	TRBD1	CASSLMGQGFAGELFF	TGTGCCAGCAGCTTAATGGGACAGGGGTTCGCCGGGGAGCTGTTTTTT
.	TRBV10-3	TRBJ2-7	TRBD2	CAISAGGGSIEQYF	TGTGCCATCAGTGCCGGCGGGGGGTCCATCGAGCAGTACTTC
.	TRBV6-1	TRBJ2-1	.	CASTKGGKGGNEQFF	TGTGCCAGCACCAAAGGGGGGAAGGGGGGGAATGAGCAGTTCTTC
.	TRBV7-9	TRBJ2-3	.	CASSLGAQTDTQYF	TGTGCCAGCAGCTTAGGGGCCCAGACAGATACGCAGTATTTT
.	TRBV10-3	TRBJ2-1	TRBD2	CASNLGTSGYNEQFF	TGTGCCAGCAACCTAGGGACTAGCGGGTACAATGAGCAGTTCTTC
.	TRBV20-1	TRBJ2-1	TRBD2	CSARDLAGGPLEQFF	TGCAGTGCTAGAGACCTAGCGGGAGGGCCCCTCGAGCAGTTCTTC
.	TRBV3-1	TRBJ1-3	.	CASSQGGLLNTIYF	TGTGCCAGCAGCCAAGGGGGACTCCTAAACACCATATATTTT